Below, 12 T cell receptor beta chains from the same sample are listed, as sequenced in a study of cytomegalovirus exposure and HLA in healthy donors. PCR employed 60 Vbeta and 13 Jbeta primers. The data were produced by immunoSEQ multiplex PCR, yet TCRdb's version contains in-frame clones alone and is incomplete. The repertoire holds tens of thousands of clones, with more than 80% as singletons. The specimen was PBMCs. The source is a woman aged 25 to 45 in good health and CMV-seronegative.

This chain uses TRBV9 with TRBJ2-7, with D possibly matching TRBD2 (7 bases). V dropped 2 bases and J dropped 6 bases, with 12 bases sitting between them. This CDR3 has 13 amino acids. The germline V gene encodes CDR1 SGDLS and CDR2 YYNGEE. CDR3 region: CASSVRGGFEQYF. CDR3 sequence (DNA): TGTGCCAGCAGCGTGAGGGGGGGCTTCGAGCAGTACTTC.

This chain uses TRBV11-2 with TRBJ2-2, with TRBD1 matching 9 bases. Germline V CDR1 and CDR2: SGHAT, FQNNGV. The CDR3 contains 14 residues. Losses at the gene ends were 8 bases for V and 5 bases for J; bases not matched to a gene: 6. This chain's CDR3 is CASSGQGGTGELFF. The CDR3 nucleotides read TGTGCCAGCTCGGGACAGGGAGGAACCGGGGAGCTGTTTTTT.

The chain is built from TRBV28 and TRBJ1-4; D is possibly TRBD1 (5 bases). Deletions cut 6 bases from V and 0 bases from J, with 17 bases between. Germline V gene lookup returns CDR1 MDHEN and CDR2 SYDVKM. The CDR3 extends over 17 amino acids. CDR3 nucleotides: TGTGCCAGCAGAGGTTCCCGGGGGGATCCAACTAATGAAAAACTGTTTTTT. Amino acids: CASRGSRGDPTNEKLFF.

The genes are TRBV18 and TRBJ2-5; tentative D call: TRBD1 (6 bases). Germline V gene lookup returns CDR1 KGHSH and CDR2 LQKENI. V lost 4 bases and J 11 bases, leaving 23 bases between the germline ends. This CDR3 has 15 amino acids. Here the CDR3 reads CASSLPDKKGGEQYF. DNA of the CDR3: TGTGCCAGCTCACTACCAGACAAAAAAGGGGGTGAGCAGTACTTC. The full variable domain, rest sourced from reference TRBV18 and TRBJ2-5, is NAGVMQNPRHLVRRRGQEARLRCSPMKGHSHVYWYRQLPEEGLKFMVYLQKENIIDESGMPKERFSAEFPKEGPSILRIQQVVRGDSAAYFCASSLPDKKGGEQYFGPGTRLLVL.

V gene TRBV2 combines with J gene TRBJ1-5; D might be TRBD1 (5 bases). This CDR3 comprises 15 residues. The V and J ends lost 0 bases and 7 bases respectively, with 13 bases between them. Per the germline V gene, CDR1 is SNHLY and CDR2 is FYNNEI. CDR3 bases: TGTGCCAGCAGTGAAGCGCTGGGACTGGGCCAGCCCCAGCATTTT. It yields the protein CASSEALGLGQPQHF.

The table lists this clone with a count of one. In DNA, the CDR3 is TGTGCCAGCAAAGGCGGGATGGAGGGCTACACCTTC. Translating it yields CASKGGMEGYTF. The chain has TRBV2 and TRBJ1-2; D gene ambiguous. V was shortened by 7 bases and J by 8 bases, with 14 bases between the two germline ends. CDR3 length equals 12 residues. The V gene's germline CDR1 is SNHLY and CDR2 FYNNEI.

This rearrangement joins TRBV6-1 to TRBJ1-2, with TRBD1 identical over 9 bases. The CDR3 consists of 15 residues. From germline, CDR1 is MNHNS and CDR2 SASEGT. The trim removed 6 bases at V and 3 bases at J, leaving 8 bases unmatched. This chain's CDR3 is CASSLRTGVDYGYTF. CDR3 sequence (DNA): TGTGCCAGCAGCTTGAGGACAGGGGTAGACTATGGCTACACCTTC.

The rearrangement uses TRBV11-2 and TRBJ1-2; 7 positions agree with TRBD1. V lost 1 base to trimming and J lost 6 bases; unmatched junction nucleotides: 14. CDR1 SGHAT and CDR2 FQNNGV come from the germline V gene. The length of the CDR3 is 17 residues. CDR3 bases: TGTGCCAGCAGCTTAGTGGGCCGGGACAGAGTAAGGCATGGCTACACCTTC. Its translation is CASSLVGRDRVRHGYTF.

The table lists this clone with a few counts. V gene TRBV6-5 combines with J gene TRBJ1-1; D may be TRBD1 (5 bases). This CDR3 has 14 amino acids. V was cut by 2 bases and J by 5 bases, with 12 bases left in between. Germline V gives CDR1 MNHEY, CDR2 SVGAGI. The CDR3 region is CASSYAGGRTEAFF. In DNA, the CDR3 is TGTGCCAGCAGTTACGCGGGGGGTCGGACTGAAGCTTTCTTT.

The genes are TRBV4-3 and TRBJ1-6; D is unresolved. Germline values: CDR1 LGHNA, CDR2 YSLEER. The CDR3 loop spans 16 amino acids. With 5 bases removed from V and 0 bases from J, the gap between germline ends came to 11 bases. CDR3 protein: CASSIGRSSYNSPLHF. Here the CDR3 DNA reads TGCGCCAGCAGCATAGGGAGGAGCTCCTATAATTCACCCCTCCACTTT.

This sequence joins TRBV28 and TRBJ2-7; D gene ambiguous. The CDR3 is 15 residues long. Germline CDR1 is MDHEN and CDR2 is SYDVKM. V was pared by 3 bases and J by 0 bases, with 12 bases between. The DNA of the CDR3 is TGTGCCAGCAGTTTCGATCGCGATAGCTCCTACGAGCAGTACTTC. This encodes CASSFDRDSSYEQYF.

This clone was counted once. The V and J genes are TRBV7-9 and TRBJ1-1; possibly TRBD1 for D (5 bases). Trimming cost V 5 bases and J 0 bases, with 10 bases left between them. The CDR3 totals 14 residues. Germline loops: CDR1 SEHNR, CDR2 FQNEAQ (reference sequence). The CDR3 coding sequence is TGTGCCAGCAGCCCAGGGCATCTGAACACTGAAGCTTTCTTT. It specifies CASSPGHLNTEAFF.